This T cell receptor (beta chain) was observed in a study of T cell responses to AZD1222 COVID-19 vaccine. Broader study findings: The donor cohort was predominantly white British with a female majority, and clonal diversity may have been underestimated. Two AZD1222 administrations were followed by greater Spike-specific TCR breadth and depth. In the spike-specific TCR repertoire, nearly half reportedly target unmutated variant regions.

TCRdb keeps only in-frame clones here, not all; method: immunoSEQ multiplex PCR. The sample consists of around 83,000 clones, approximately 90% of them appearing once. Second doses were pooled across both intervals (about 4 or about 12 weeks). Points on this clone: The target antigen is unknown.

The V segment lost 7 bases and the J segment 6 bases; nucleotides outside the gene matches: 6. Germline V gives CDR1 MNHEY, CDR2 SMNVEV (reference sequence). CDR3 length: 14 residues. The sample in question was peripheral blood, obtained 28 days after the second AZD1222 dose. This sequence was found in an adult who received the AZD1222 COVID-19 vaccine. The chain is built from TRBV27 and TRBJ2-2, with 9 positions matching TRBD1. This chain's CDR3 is CASKRDRDAGELFF. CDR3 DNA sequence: TGTGCCAGCAAAAGGGACAGGGACGCCGGGGAGCTGTTTTTT.